This passage covers 27 T cell receptor beta chains from one sample sequenced in a study of HIV-infected patients and healthy controls. cDNA was made from 500 ng RNA using alpha and beta constant primers. Alpha and beta chain libraries were made separately by chain-specific third strand synthesis with multiplexing indices. TCRdb ran MiXCR on the 5' RACE reads and lists one entry per CDR3 protein. The table lists about 14,000 distinct CDR3 sequences, approximately 12% of them singletons. Antiretroviral therapy had run roughly three months, about 14 weeks, before follow-up blood collection. No cell fractionation was done, so the repertoire covers all unsorted peripheral blood T cells. The sequenced sample was blood, obtained during antiretroviral therapy. These receptors were obtained from an adult with HIV infection. The donor label of this sample is uncertain.

This clonotype was counted at least ten times. The rearrangement uses TRBV12-3 or TRBV12-4 and TRBJ1-1, with a possible D match to TRBD1 (6 bases). The CDR3 totals 14 residues. The V end was cut by 7 bases, the J end by 3 bases, with 15 bases between. As DNA, the CDR3 is TGTGCCAGCACCTTGGGGGGGCGAGACACTGAAGCTTTCTTT. Protein product: CASTLGGRDTEAFF.

This clonotype was counted many times. The chain combines TRBV2 with TRBJ2-1, with a possible D match to TRBD2 (6 bases). Trimming cost V 5 bases and J 3 bases, with 14 bases left between them. The CDR3 consists of 15 residues. The V gene's germline CDR1 is SNHLY and CDR2 FYNNEI. This chain's CDR3 is CASSLSSGDYNEQFF. DNA of the CDR3: TGTGCCAGCAGTCTAAGTAGCGGAGACTACAATGAGCAGTTCTTC.

This clonotype was counted many times. The rearrangement joins TRBV5-1 to TRBJ2-2; D gene uncertain. The CDR3 has 16 residues. V was pared by 4 bases and J by 4 bases, with 17 bases between. CDR1 SGHRS and CDR2 YFSETQ come from the germline V gene. CDR3 region: CASSPSAGRTTGELFF. The CDR3, as DNA: TGCGCCAGCAGCCCGTCTGCCGGACGTACCACCGGGGAGCTGTTTTTT.

This clonotype was seen only a few times. The chain's CDR3 is CSVGGGSSYEQYF. In DNA, the CDR3 is TGCAGCGTTGGCGGGGGCAGCTCCTACGAGCAGTACTTC. V is TRBV29-1 and J is TRBJ2-7, with D perhaps TRBD2 (7 bases). Trimming stripped 4 bases from V and 0 bases from J, with 10 bases between. This CDR3 is built from 13 residues. Germline-derived CDR1 and CDR2 are SQVTM and ANQGSEA.

This clonotype came up many times. The chain combines TRBV28 with TRBJ2-5; D uncertain. Trimming took 5 bases from V and 0 from J, leaving 16 bases between them. Germline V CDR1 and CDR2: MDHEN, SYDVKM. The CDR3 spans 16 residues. The DNA for the CDR3 is TGTGCCAGCAGTCCAAACCGGGTCGGATACCAAGAGACCCAGTACTTC. Translating gives CASSPNRVGYQETQYF.

This clonotype occurred a few times. The genes are TRBV14 and TRBJ2-3, with D perhaps given as TRBD1 or TRBD2 (5 bases each). V shed 1 base and J shed 5 bases, with 16 bases lying between them. This CDR3 has 16 residues. Germline lookup yields CDR1 SGHDN and CDR2 FVKESK. The CDR3 DNA sequence: TGTGCCAGCAGCCAAGTGGGGGACCCGGTTGGAGATACGCAGTATTTT. Amino acids: CASSQVGDPVGDTQYF.

V usage is TRBV24-1 and J usage is TRBJ1-1; the D gene is possibly TRBD1 (5 bases). This CDR3 spans 16 amino acids. CDR1 is KGHDR, CDR2 SFDVKD, per germline. Trimming took off 5 bases at V and 9 bases at J, with 24 bases between the two ends. In DNA, the CDR3 is TGTGCCACCAGTGGTTCCAACTCCCGGGACGGCGGAAAAGCTTTCTTT. Protein product: CATSGSNSRDGGKAFF.

This clonotype was recorded a few times. The V call is TRBV29-1, the J call TRBJ2-7; no definite D call. Germline V gives CDR1 SQVTM, CDR2 ANQGSEA. V was shortened by 5 bases and J by 4 bases, with 6 bases between the two germline ends. The CDR3 is made up of 10 amino acids. The CDR3 protein is CSVTQYEQYF. CDR3 nucleotide sequence: TGCAGCGTTACCCAATACGAGCAGTACTTC.

The chain recombines TRBV7-6 with TRBJ2-3; 8 nucleotides align to TRBD2. The germline V gene encodes CDR1 SGHVS and CDR2 FNYEAQ. CDR3 size: 14 residues. The J segment lost 1 base and the V segment lost 4 bases, leaving 1 base of the junction unmatched. CDR3: CASSSGGGTDTQYF. CDR3 nucleotides: TGTGCCAGCAGCTCCGGGGGGGGCACAGATACGCAGTATTTT.

This clonotype was observed at least ten times. V is TRBV12-3 or TRBV12-4 and J is TRBJ2-2; TRBD1 agrees at 10 bases. This CDR3 spans 16 amino acids. J lost 6 bases, V lost 8 bases, and 12 bases had no gene match. CDR3 in amino acids: CASRPTGTGAAGELFF. Written as DNA, the CDR3 is TGTGCCAGCCGTCCGACCGGGACAGGGGCGGCCGGGGAGCTGTTTTTT.

There are many counts of this clonotype. The chain carries TRBV5-6 and TRBJ2-3, with TRBD1 as a possible D gene (5 bases). Trimming stripped 0 bases from V and 1 base from J, with 6 bases between. This CDR3 contains 14 residues. Germline V gene lookup returns CDR1 SGHDT and CDR2 YYEEEE. CDR3 DNA: TGTGCCAGCAGCTTGGTGGGGCGCACAGATACGCAGTATTTT. Its translation is CASSLVGRTDTQYF. Based on the CDR3 plus reference TRBV5-6 and TRBJ2-3, the full variable domain is DAGVTQSPTHLIKTRGQQVTLRCSPKSGHDTVSWYQQALGQGPQFIFQYYEEEERQRGNFPDRFSGHQFPNYSSELNVNALLLGDSALYLCASSLVGRTDTQYFGPGTRLTVL.

This clonotype was counted only a few times. The V call is TRBV2, the J call TRBJ2-1; D is uncertain. The CDR3 totals 17 residues. V was cut by 3 bases and J by 3 bases, with 18 bases left in between. Germline CDR1 is SNHLY and CDR2 is FYNNEI. CDR3: CASSDVLPILGYNEQFF. The CDR3 DNA is TGTGCCAGCAGTGACGTACTCCCTATTTTAGGCTACAATGAGCAGTTCTTC.

This clonotype is categorized as large. The rearrangement uses TRBV18 and TRBJ2-6; D remains unclear. The CDR3 is made up of 16 amino acids. Trimming pared 3 bases from V and 2 bases from J, leaving 11 bases between. Germline-derived CDR1 and CDR2 are KGHSH and LQKENI. The CDR3: CASSPTIGAGANVLTF. The CDR3 region has the DNA TGTGCCAGCTCACCTACTATCGGAGCTGGGGCCAACGTCCTGACTTTC.

V is TRBV18 and J is TRBJ2-5; D may match TRBD1 or TRBD2 (5 bases each). CDR3 length equals 15 residues. Germline CDR1 reads KGHSH; CDR2 reads LQKENI. Trimming took 3 bases from V and 0 from J, leaving 11 bases between them. CDR3: CASSPPGANQETQYF. CDR3 nucleotide sequence: TGTGCCAGCTCACCCCCCGGGGCCAACCAAGAGACCCAGTACTTC.

This clonotype has a count of ten or more. This CDR3 reads CASSLQLRAPHEQFF. The CDR3 DNA reads as TGTGCCAGCAGCTTACAGCTTAGGGCCCCGCATGAGCAGTTCTTC. This chain links TRBV7-2 with TRBJ2-1; D gene uncertain. The V and J ends lost 2 bases and 8 bases respectively, with 16 bases between them. The CDR3 extends over 15 amino acids. Germline V lookup: CDR1 SGHTA, CDR2 FQGNSA.

V and J are TRBV6-1 and TRBJ2-2; D not certain. The germline gives CDR1 MNHNS, CDR2 SASEGT. Between the trimmed V and J ends, which lost 5 bases and 0 bases, there was a span of 13 bases. The CDR3 totals 16 residues. The CDR3 loop reads CASSRSGATNTGELFF. The CDR3 coding sequence is TGTGCCAGCAGTCGGTCTGGAGCCACGAACACCGGGGAGCTGTTTTTT.

This clonotype occurred many times. Here the CDR3 reads CASSDGLAGAETQYF. The DNA of the CDR3 is TGTGCCAGCAGTGACGGACTAGCGGGTGCGGAGACCCAGTACTTC. The chain employs TRBV25-1 and TRBJ2-5; TRBD2 matches at 11 bases. CDR1 is MGHDK and CDR2 is SYGVNS in the germline V gene. The trim removed 3 bases at V and 5 bases at J, leaving 5 bases unmatched. The CDR3 extends over 15 amino acids.

This clonotype came up many times. The chain has TRBV6-2 or TRBV6-3 and TRBJ2-7; no reliable D call. This CDR3 region has 13 residues. The V gene's germline CDR1 is MNHEY and CDR2 SVGEGT. V was cut by 4 bases and J by 2 bases, with 9 bases left in between. The CDR3 DNA sequence: TGTGCCAGCAGTTTTGGCCCAGCCTACGAGCAGTACTTC. Its protein is CASSFGPAYEQYF.

This clonotype appeared many times. The rearrangement links TRBV4-1 to TRBJ2-7; TRBD2 agrees at 11 bases. CDR1 is MGHRA and CDR2 is YSYEKL in the germline V gene. The CDR3 extends over 16 amino acids. The junction had 5 bases not matched to a gene; V was cut back by 1 base and J by 3 bases. In DNA form, the CDR3 reads TGCGCCAGCAGCCAAGGGGTCACTAGCGGGAGCTACGAGCAGTACTTC. This gives the protein CASSQGVTSGSYEQYF.

The sample holds many counts of this clonotype. This sequence joins TRBV15 and TRBJ2-5; D uncertain. Per germline, CDR1 LNHNV and CDR2 YYDKDF (reference sequence). The CDR3 consists of 18 residues. The V end was cut by 0 bases, the J end by 0 bases, with 17 bases between. The CDR3: CATSRDLGWAAYQETQYF. The CDR3 bases are TGTGCCACCAGCAGAGATCTAGGTTGGGCAGCATACCAAGAGACCCAGTACTTC.

Within the sample, this clonotype is medium-sized. The chain is built from TRBV13 and TRBJ2-1, with 9 bases aligning to TRBD2. The V gene end was trimmed by 2 bases and the J gene end by 0 bases; junction bases not matched to a gene: 17. The CDR3 sequence is 21 residues long. Germline V gene lookup returns CDR1 PRHDT and CDR2 FYEKMQ (reference sequence). This CDR3 is CASSLYKGLAEILSSYNEQFF. The DNA for the CDR3 is TGTGCCAGCAGCTTATATAAGGGACTAGCCGAAATTCTCAGCTCCTACAATGAGCAGTTCTTC.

In its sample, this clonotype was seen many times. V is TRBV19 and J is TRBJ1-2; D might be TRBD1 (5 bases). Germline lookup yields CDR1 LNHDA and CDR2 SQIVND (reference sequence). This CDR3 region has 13 residues. V was trimmed by 2 bases and J by 8 bases, leaving 12 bases between them. CDR3: CASSITQGNGYTF. The CDR3 DNA reads TGTGCCAGTAGTATAACTCAGGGTAACGGCTACACCTTC.

This clonotype was counted at least ten times. The CDR3 bases are TGTGCCAGCAGCCACGGAAGCATGAACACTGAAGCTTTCTTT. Translating it yields CASSHGSMNTEAFF. This chain joins TRBV14 and TRBJ1-1; D unresolved. The germline gives CDR1 SGHDN, CDR2 FVKESK. V was pared by 3 bases and J by 0 bases, with 8 bases between. The CDR3 extends over 14 amino acids.

The chain is built from TRBV5-1 and TRBJ1-3, with D possibly matching TRBD1 (6 bases). The V end lost 0 bases, the J end lost 0 bases, and 13 bases lay between the germline ends. Germline V gene lookup returns CDR1 SGHRS and CDR2 YFSETQ. This CDR3 contains 17 residues. The CDR3 spells CASSLEGGRNSGNTIYF. The CDR3, as DNA: TGCGCCAGCAGCTTGGAGGGGGGCCGAAACTCTGGAAACACCATATATTTT.

Turning to this clonotype: This could be a read error, since a much larger clone is one nucleotide away. The chain combines TRBV12-3 or TRBV12-4 with TRBJ1-5; 7 nucleotides align to TRBD1. The CDR3 extends over 14 amino acids. This chain's CDR3 is CASSQRQGGQPHHF. The CDR3 DNA is TGTGCCAGCAGTCAAAGACAGGGTGGACAGCCCCATCATTTT.

This clonotype was seen repeatedly, ten times or more. J is TRBJ2-7 and V is TRBV12-3 or TRBV12-4; maybe TRBD1 (6 bases). The CDR3 contains 14 residues. Trimming shortened V by 3 bases and J by 3 bases, and 12 bases separated the two germline ends. CDR3 nucleotides: TGTGCCAGCAGTTTCGGGCCACAGGGCTACGAGCAGTACTTC. Its translation is CASSFGPQGYEQYF.

In its sample, this clonotype was seen many times. The chain carries TRBV3-1 and TRBJ2-3, with 10 bases lining up with TRBD2. Trimming at V came to 1 base and at J to 4 bases, leaving 8 bases not matched to a gene. The CDR3 totals 17 residues. Germline V gene lookup returns CDR1 LGHDT and CDR2 YNNKEL (reference sequence). The CDR3 loop reads CASSQGGAGGPSDTQYF. The CDR3 region has the DNA TGTGCCAGCAGCCAAGGGGGAGCGGGGGGGCCCTCAGATACGCAGTATTTT.